One and the same sample provided the 15 T cell receptor beta chains below, sequenced in a study of CD8+ T cells in alopecia areata. It was with CD4, CD8alpha, NKG2D, NKG2ACE and other markers that pooled cutaneous lymph node cells were sorted. RNA, once extracted, was reverse transcribed into cDNA for use as the sequencing template. The repertoire was sequenced with immunoSEQ multiplex PCR; TCRdb's copy has only in-frame clones and lacks some. The specimen has approximately 280,000 clones, none found just once. The sequenced material came from CD4+ T cells sorted from a lymph node. The receptors shown here come from a C3H/HeJ mouse with alopecia areata. The mice in this strain carry MHC haplotype H2-k.

In the case of this clone: The gene symbols are mouse symbols. CDR3 bases read: TGTGCCAGCAGTGAACAACTGGGGGGGACTGCT. Protein product: CASSEQLGGTA. The full CDR3 protein reads CASSEQLGGTAEQFF. The chain employs TRBV13-1 and TRBJ2-1, with 10 positions matching TRBD2. Sequencing ends 4 residues short of the CDR3 end; the germline J gene provides the rest. The trim removed 2 bases at V and 6 bases at J, leaving 5 bases unmatched. The CDR3 totals 15 residues. Germline CDR1 reads NSHNY; CDR2 reads SYGAGN.

This clone has only a few counts. Mouse names are used for the genes. The DNA ends 4 residues before the CDR3 does, and the rest of the CDR3 is filled in from the germline J gene. The chain has TRBV19 and TRBJ2-7; maybe TRBD2 (6 bases). The CDR3 is 13 residues long. Germline values: CDR1 FNHDT, CDR2 SITEND (reference sequence). The CDR3 DNA, read in part, is TGTGCCAGCAGTATACTGGGGAGGAAT. It codes for CASSILGRN. Given in full, the CDR3 is CASSILGRNEQYF. The variable domain in full, completed from reference TRBV19 and TRBJ2-7, reads GGIITQTPKFLIGQEGQKLTLKCQQNFNHDTMYWYRQDSGKGLRLIYYSITENDLQKGDLSEGYDASREKKSSFSLTVTSAQKNEMAVFLCASSILGRNEQYFGPGTRLTVL.

Concerning this clone: Here the gene names and germline are mouse. The sequenced fragment ends 4 residues before the CDR3 boundary, so the rest is inferred from the germline J gene. This chain links TRBV29 with TRBJ2-4; D perhaps matches TRBD1 (6 bases). The CDR3 totals 14 residues. In germline, CDR1 is MSHET, CDR2 SYDVDS. The DNA read from the CDR3 is TGTGCTAGCAGCCCCTTGGGACATAAAAAC. Residues: CASSPLGHKN. The whole CDR3 region reads CASSPLGHKNTLYF.

This clone has at least ten counts. Mouse germline and gene names are used. The CDR3 goes on 3 residues after the read ends, and that part is filled in from the germline J gene. This chain joins TRBV1 and TRBJ1-6; weak D call: TRBD1 (5 bases). TRBJ1-6 is an open reading frame, and its role is uncertain. Germline loops: CDR1 NSQYPW, CDR2 LRSPGD (reference sequence). This CDR3 contains 16 residues. V was shortened by 0 bases and J by 1 base, with 7 bases between the two germline ends. CDR3 amino acids: CTCSADRTSYNSPLYF. The covered CDR3 bases are TGCACCTGCAGTGCAGATCGGACATCCTATAATTCGCCC.

This clone was counted only a few times. The genes are named according to mouse. With the read ending 4 residues before the CDR3 end, the germline J gene is used to fill in that end. The rearrangement links TRBV1 to TRBJ2-1, with 12 bases identical to TRBD2. CDR1 and CDR2 (germline): NSQYPW, LRSPGD (reference sequence). This CDR3 has 15 residues. CDR3 DNA, as far as it was read: TGCACCTGCAGTGCAGGGACTGGGGGGGAAGCT. It translates to CTCSAGTGGEA. The whole CDR3 is CTCSAGTGGEAEQFF.

Ten or more counts support this clone. Germline and genes here are mouse. The missing CDR3 end, 4 residues past where the read stops, is filled in from the germline J gene. The chain joins TRBV17 to TRBJ2-3; 10 bases fit TRBD1. Germline CDR1 is MNHDT and CDR2 is YYDKIL. J was trimmed by 1 base and V by 10 bases; bases with no gene match: 2. The CDR3 covers 13 residues. The CDR3 loop reads CATGTGGAETLYF. The sequenced CDR3 bases are TGTGCTACGGGGACAGGGGGTGCAGAA.

This clone came up a few times. Gene names follow the mouse nomenclature. The missing CDR3 end, 4 residues past where the read stops, is filled in from the germline J gene. This chain uses TRBV5 with TRBJ1-1, with D tentatively TRBD1 (6 bases). The germline V and J ends were trimmed by 0 bases and 2 bases, with 13 bases remaining between them. The CDR3 extends over 16 amino acids. Germline V gives CDR1 LGHNA, CDR2 YNLKQL (reference sequence). The sequenced part of the CDR3 DNA is TGTGCCAGCAGCCAAGAGGTAGGGGGGGTCAACACA. The encoded protein is CASSQEVGGVNT. The whole CDR3 protein reads CASSQEVGGVNTEVFF.

As regards this clone: The genes are named according to mouse. The CDR3 sequence: CASSSGNSPLYF. Partial CDR3 DNA: TGTGCCAGCAGTTCAGGAAATTCGCCC. This chain links TRBV13-1 with TRBJ1-6; D ambiguous. The CDR3 end lies 3 residues beyond the end of the read and is filled in from the germline J gene. TRBJ1-6 is filed as an ORF, its function uncertain. Germline V gives CDR1 NSHNY, CDR2 SYGAGN. V shed 4 bases and J shed 7 bases, with 6 bases lying between them. The CDR3 is made up of 12 amino acids.

This clone turned up a few times. Gene names denote mouse genes. Read sequence stops 4 residues before the CDR3 end, and the germline J gene provides the missing end. This chain joins TRBV13-2 and TRBJ2-5; 8 nucleotides align to TRBD1. CDR1 and CDR2 (germline): NNHNN, SYGAGS (reference sequence). This CDR3 has 14 amino acids. The CDR3 bases that were read are TGTGCCAGCGGTGATGGTGACAGGGGAGAC. Residues: CASGDGDRGD. The full CDR3 is CASGDGDRGDTQYF.

This clone came up a few times. Germline and genes here are mouse. The read ends 4 residues before the CDR3 terminus; that terminus is restored from the germline J gene. This chain connects TRBV13-3 to TRBJ2-1; TRBD2 matches at 11 bases. The CDR3 spans 15 residues. V gave up 7 bases and J gave up 0 bases; unmatched junction bases: 3. CDR1 and CDR2 (germline): NNHDY, SYVADS. The CDR3 protein is CASGGLGVNYAEQFF. CDR3 bases read: TGTGCCAGCGGGGGACTGGGGGTTAACTATGCT.

In its sample, this clone was seen a few times. Mouse germline and gene names are used. Read sequence stops 4 residues before the CDR3 end, and the germline J gene provides the missing end. The rearrangement joins TRBV5 to TRBJ1-2; 8 nucleotides match TRBD1. The CDR3 runs to 13 residues. CDR1 and CDR2 (germline): LGHNA, YNLKQL (reference sequence). CDR3 DNA, as far as it was read: TGTGCCAGCAGCCAAGGGACAGGGACC. This encodes CASSQGTGT. The entire CDR3 sequence reads CASSQGTGTDYTF.

In regard to this clone: Each gene name is a mouse one. Read sequence stops 4 residues before the CDR3 end, and the germline J gene provides the missing end. The chain combines TRBV1 with TRBJ2-7; a weak D match, TRBD1 (6 bases). The V end was cut by 1 base, the J end by 1 base, with 8 bases between. The CDR3 consists of 14 residues. The germline V gene has CDR1 NSQYPW and CDR2 LRSPGD (reference sequence). This chain's CDR3 is CTCSAGGQSYEQYF. The CDR3 DNA, read in part, is TGCACCTGCAGTGCAGGAGGACAGTCCTAT.

A remark on this clone: Germline and genes here are mouse. The read finishes 4 residues shy of the CDR3 end, and the germline J gene is used to complete it. The chain carries TRBV19 and TRBJ1-2, with TRBD1 as a possible D gene (5 bases). Trimming removed 3 bases at V and 3 bases at J, with 6 bases between. From germline, CDR1 is FNHDT and CDR2 SITEND (reference sequence). The CDR3 runs 12 residues. The CDR3 bases that were read are TGTGCCAGCAGTACCAGGGACTCC. It encodes CASSTRDS. The entire CDR3 reads CASSTRDSDYTF.

A few counts support this clone. Genes and germline come from the mouse. The CDR3 is cut off 4 residues early in the read; its end comes from the germline J gene. The V and J genes are TRBV3 and TRBJ2-1, with TRBD2 matching over 7 bases. The CDR3 has 14 amino acids. J was trimmed by 5 bases and V by 1 base; bases with no gene match: 2. From germline, CDR1 is SNHLY and CDR2 FYNGKV (reference sequence). Incomplete CDR3 DNA: TGTGCCAGCAGCTTAGTCGGGGGGGATGCT. This encodes CASSLVGGDA. The CDR3 as a whole reads CASSLVGGDAEQFF.

This clone has a count of ten or more. Genes and germline are mouse. The sequence runs out 4 residues before the end of the CDR3; the remainder is reconstructed from the germline J gene. This chain links TRBV19 with TRBJ1-1; 7 bases line up with TRBD1. Trimming cost V 3 bases and J 4 bases; bases outside gene matches: 9. Germline CDR1 reads FNHDT; CDR2 reads SITEND (reference sequence). The CDR3 consists of 15 residues. The sequenced CDR3 bases are TGTGCCAGCAGTACTCAACAGGGGAGAGGCACA. Translation gives CASSTQQGRGT. The whole CDR3 region reads CASSTQQGRGTEVFF.